Given below is one TCR beta chain in context. Its antigen is unknown. Germline assignment: CDR1 SGHRS and CDR2 YFSETQ. CDR3 length equals 16 residues. The V end was cut by 3 bases, the J end by 0 bases, with 15 bases between. This specimen belongs to a study of lymphopenia after photon versus proton radiotherapy. Study results and limitations: In patients who died, overall survival fell as post-nadir TCR diversity dropped more.

TCRdb keeps only in-frame clones here, not all; method: immunoSEQ multiplex PCR. Of tens of thousands of clones listed, more than 85% are singletons. This TCR was recovered from a woman in her 40s with cholangiocarcinoma. The sample was peripheral blood, taken from a patient treated with photon-based radiotherapy. The chain carries TRBV5-1 and TRBJ1-1; no firm D call. The DNA for the CDR3 is TGCGCCAGCAGCTCCCCCCATGGCCGCCTGAACACTGAAGCTTTCTTT. It yields the protein CASSSPHGRLNTEAFF.